The 8 T cell receptor beta chains in this list originate from one sample, sequenced in a study of cytomegalovirus exposure and HLA in healthy donors. PCR amplification relied on 60 Vbeta primers (plus 13 Jbeta primers). Method: immunoSEQ multiplex PCR; TCRdb's copy keeps in-frame clones and lacks some. Altogether approximately 130,000 clones are present, 70% to 90% being singletons, with the ten largest covering 1.5% to 2%. The specimen sequenced was PBMCs. The receptor set was obtained from a boy aged 5-17 years in good health and CMV-seronegative.

The CDR3 nucleotides read TGCGCCAGCAGCGAAGGGGGAATTAAGGAAAAACTGTTTTTT. This encodes CASSEGGIKEKLFF. The V call is TRBV5-1, the J call TRBJ1-4, with D possibly matching TRBD1 (6 bases). CDR1 and CDR2 from the germline V gene are SGHRS and YFSETQ. The CDR3 loop spans 14 amino acids. The V gene lost 4 bases and the J gene lost 8 bases, with 15 bases spanning the gap.

J is TRBJ1-1 and V is TRBV19; possible D gene TRBD1, 6 bases. V dropped 5 bases and J dropped 0 bases, with 13 bases sitting between them. CDR3 size: 15 residues. Germline loops: CDR1 LNHDA, CDR2 SQIVND (reference sequence). This chain's CDR3 is CASSFGQLMNTEAFF. For the CDR3, the DNA is TGTGCCAGTAGTTTTGGACAGTTAATGAACACTGAAGCTTTCTTT.

In its sample, this clone was seen a few times. V gene TRBV6-1 combines with J gene TRBJ1-4; D is undetermined. CDR3 size: 12 residues. The germline gives CDR1 MNHNS, CDR2 SASEGT. The V gene lost 0 bases and the J gene lost 10 bases, with 6 bases spanning the gap. As DNA, the CDR3 is TGTGCCAGCAGTGAAGCAAGAGGAAAACTGTTTTTT. Protein: CASSEARGKLFF.

V usage is TRBV10-3 and J usage is TRBJ1-2; perhaps TRBD1 as D (5 bases). Per the germline V gene, CDR1 is ENHRY and CDR2 is SYGVKD. The CDR3 consists of 12 residues. Trimming left V 7 bases short and J 8 bases short, with 14 bases between. The CDR3 DNA is TGTGCCATCACCCAGGGTATGGGAGGCTACACCTTC. Protein product: CAITQGMGGYTF.

V is TRBV5-1 and J is TRBJ2-5, with D maybe TRBD2 (6 bases). With the DNA end fitting TRBJ2-7 better, the J assignment may be wrong. The CDR3 consists of 15 residues. Germline assignment: CDR1 SGHRS and CDR2 YFSETQ. The CDR3 DNA reads TGCGCCAGCAGCTTGGAACACGGGGGTTGGGACGAGCAGTACTTC. As protein: CASSLEHGGWDEQYF.

V is TRBV5-1 and J is TRBJ1-1, with 8 positions matching TRBD1. Germline CDR1 and CDR2: SGHRS and YFSETQ. CDR3 length equals 13 residues. Germline trimming cut 5 bases from V and 4 bases from J; bases unmatched to any gene: 4. The CDR3 is CASRKTGGTEAFF. The DNA of the CDR3 is TGCGCCAGCAGAAAAACAGGGGGCACTGAAGCTTTCTTT.

V gene TRBV27 combines with J gene TRBJ2-1, with 7 bases matching TRBD2. The CDR3 is made up of 13 amino acids. J was trimmed by 9 bases and V by 0 bases; bases with no gene match: 2. Germline CDR1 MNHEY, CDR2 SMNVEV (reference sequence). CDR3: CASSLSSGGEQFF. CDR3 sequence (DNA): TGTGCCAGCAGTTTATCATCGGGAGGTGAGCAGTTCTTC.

The V and J genes are TRBV7-6 and TRBJ2-5; 9 bases are a match to TRBD1. The junction had 19 bases not matched to a gene; V was cut back by 1 base and J by 7 bases. The CDR3 covers 19 residues. CDR1 is SGHVS, CDR2 FNYEAQ, per germline. The chain's CDR3 is CASSLVGGQGNWAAGTQYF. The CDR3 DNA reads as TGTGCCAGCAGCTTAGTAGGCGGACAGGGGAATTGGGCGGCCGGGACCCAGTACTTC.